Below, 21 T cell receptor beta chains from the same sample are listed, as sequenced in a study of T cells in Graves' hyperthyroidism and ophthalmopathy. Researchers took RNA transcripts and amplified the TCR beta CDR3 regions from them. First-round RT-PCR of the TCR CDR3 relied on the HTBI primer set. TCRdb recomputed calls from the multiplex PCR reads with MiXCR, one row per CDR3 protein. Here the sample spans around 520,000 distinct CDR3 sequences, 24% being singletons. Input material: blood. Every receptor here comes from a woman aged 25 to 39 with Graves' ophthalmopathy.

This clonotype appeared a few times. The chain combines TRBV11-3 with TRBJ2-3; 8 nucleotides align to TRBD1. V shed 5 bases and J 5 bases; nucleotides not matched to a gene: 6. Germline V gene data show CDR1 as SGHNT and CDR2 as YENEEA. CDR3 length equals 14 residues. DNA for the CDR3: TGTGCCAGCAGCCTAGGACAGGGAGGAGATACGCAGTATTTT. It codes for CASSLGQGGDTQYF.

This clonotype came up many times. The rearrangement links TRBV29-1 to TRBJ2-7, with 7 bases identical to TRBD2. The CDR3 consists of 14 residues. V gave up 7 bases and J gave up 5 bases; unmatched junction bases: 14. CDR1 SQVTM and CDR2 ANQGSEA come from the germline V gene. Written as DNA, the CDR3 is TGCAGCGCTGGAAGCGGGGAACGGGGGGACGAGCAGTACTTC. This codes for CSAGSGERGDEQYF.

The chain uses TRBV4-1 and TRBJ2-7; 8 nucleotides align to TRBD2. CDR3 length equals 16 residues. In germline, CDR1 is MGHRA, CDR2 YSYEKL. The J segment lost 2 bases and the V segment lost 2 bases, leaving 8 bases of the junction unmatched. The CDR3 coding sequence is TGCGCCAGCAGCCAAATAGCGGGGCCTTCGACCTACGAGCAGTACTTC. Encoded protein: CASSQIAGPSTYEQYF.

As concerns this clonotype: Given a much more abundant clone one base away, this may be a read error. The chain uses TRBV12-3 or TRBV12-4 and TRBJ2-2; 8 bases are shared with TRBD1. This CDR3 spans 17 amino acids. CDR3 sequence reads: CASTSRSGGYDTGELCF. In nucleotides, the CDR3 is TGTGCCAGCACCTCCCGGTCAGGGGGCTACGACACCGGGGAGCTGTGTTTT.

This chain connects TRBV25-1 to TRBJ1-1; D is ambiguous. This CDR3 has 18 residues. Germline V lookup: CDR1 MGHDK, CDR2 SYGVNS. The germline V and J ends were trimmed by 5 bases and 3 bases, with 25 bases remaining between them. CDR3 coding DNA: TGTGCCAGCAGTAGACCTATCATCGAGGGCGCGGGTTACACTGAAGCTTTCTTT. Translation gives CASSRPIIEGAGYTEAFF.

As regards this clonotype: A junction end diverges from the germline sequence, so it may reflect a read error. The V gene is TRBV11-2, the J gene TRBJ2-7; the D is unclear. The V gene's germline CDR1 is SGHAT and CDR2 FQNNGV. CDR3 size: 11 residues. The DNA of the CDR3 is TGTGCCAGCATCTTAAGCTACGATCAGTACTTC. Translation: CASILSYDQYF.

This clonotype has more than one count but fewer than ten. One junction end does not reproduce the germline sequence, and a read error may be involved. The genes are TRBV5-1 and TRBJ1-1, with unresolved D. The germline gives CDR1 SGHRS, CDR2 YFSETQ. This CDR3 region has 16 residues. The DNA for the CDR3 is TGCGCCAGCGGCTTGGCCAGACTGACTGGGAACACTGAAGCTTTCTTT. Translated, it gives CASGLARLTGNTEAFF.

This rearrangement joins TRBV12-3 or TRBV12-4 to TRBJ1-1; 7 nucleotides match TRBD1. Trimming removed 2 bases from V and 11 bases from J; junction bases left unmatched: 2. The CDR3 length is 11 residues. The CDR3 DNA reads as TGTGCCAGCAGTTTACCACAGGGGGCTTTCTTT. It encodes CASSLPQGAFF.

This clonotype has a count of ten or more. The CDR3 nucleotides read TGCAGCGTTGAACCGCAGGGTAACACTGAAGCTTTCTTT. It yields the protein CSVEPQGNTEAFF. This chain uses TRBV29-1 with TRBJ1-1; D is possibly TRBD1 (5 bases). Per germline, CDR1 SQVTM and CDR2 ANQGSEA. The V and J ends lost 2 bases and 2 bases respectively, with 9 bases between them. The CDR3 extends over 13 amino acids.

This clonotype has a count of ten or more. This chain links TRBV27 with TRBJ2-7; 10 bases map to TRBD2. The CDR3 length is 15 residues. Looked up from germline, CDR1 is MNHEY and CDR2 is SMNVEV (reference sequence). The junction had 7 bases not matched to a gene; V was cut back by 4 bases and J by 4 bases. The CDR3 loop is CASSSPSGGEYEQYF. CDR3 DNA sequence: TGTGCCAGCAGTTCCCCTAGCGGGGGTGAATACGAGCAGTACTTC.

A few counts support this clonotype. This chain connects TRBV12-3 or TRBV12-4 to TRBJ1-1; 9 bases are shared with TRBD1. The CDR3 runs to 14 residues. J was trimmed by 6 bases and V by 6 bases; bases with no gene match: 8. Here the CDR3 reads CASRNTGTGPEAFF. CDR3 sequence (DNA): TGTGCCAGCAGAAACACCGGGACAGGGCCTGAAGCTTTCTTT.

This clonotype came up a few times. This chain links TRBV5-1 with TRBJ2-5; TRBD2 matches at 8 bases. CDR1 is SGHRS, CDR2 YFSETQ, per germline. V gave up 4 bases and J gave up 5 bases; unmatched junction bases: 10. CDR3 length equals 15 residues. CDR3 sequence reads: CASSTGLAGTETQYF. The CDR3 DNA follows: TGCGCCAGCAGCACCGGGTTAGCGGGGACGGAGACCCAGTACTTC.

This clonotype was counted between two and nine times. This chain joins TRBV19 and TRBJ1-3; a possible D gene is TRBD1 (5 bases). CDR3 size: 13 residues. The V and J ends lost 9 bases and 0 bases respectively, with 9 bases between them. Germline V CDR1 and CDR2: LNHDA, SQIVND (reference sequence). CDR3 in DNA: TGTGCCAGCCCGGACACCTCTGGAAACACCATATATTTT. Translation: CASPDTSGNTIYF.

In this sample, this clonotype turned up many times. V and J are TRBV5-1 and TRBJ2-5, with 7 bases lining up with TRBD1. Germline values: CDR1 SGHRS, CDR2 YFSETQ. The CDR3 extends over 14 amino acids. With V trimmed by 4 bases and J by 5 bases, 8 bases remained unmatched. The CDR3 sequence is CASSNDKGAETQYF. The DNA of the CDR3 is TGCGCCAGCAGCAATGACAAGGGGGCTGAGACCCAGTACTTC.

This rearrangement joins TRBV15 to TRBJ1-1; D ambiguous. Germline CDR1 and CDR2: LNHNV and YYDKDF (reference sequence). Trimming pared 1 base from V and 7 bases from J, leaving 10 bases between. The CDR3 runs 13 residues. The CDR3 region is CATSRVAIIEAFF. The CDR3 DNA follows: TGTGCCACCAGCAGAGTGGCCATCATTGAAGCTTTCTTT.

The V call is TRBV7-9, the J call TRBJ1-2; a weak D match, TRBD1 (6 bases). Germline lookup yields CDR1 SEHNR and CDR2 FQNEAQ (reference sequence). With 5 bases removed from V and 4 bases from J, the gap between germline ends came to 14 bases. This CDR3 comprises 14 residues. In DNA form, the CDR3 reads TGTGCCAGCAGCCCCCCGCGGGGGGCCTATGGCTACACCTTC. Protein: CASSPPRGAYGYTF. The full variable domain, with the rest looked up from reference TRBV7-9 and TRBJ1-2, is DTGVSQNPRHKITKRGQNVTFRCDPISEHNRLYWYRQTLGQGPEFLTYFQNEAQLEKSRLLSDRFSAERPKGSFSTLEIQRTEQGDSAMYLCASSPPRGAYGYTFGSGTRLTVV.

Note on this clonotype: A much larger clone differs from this one at a single base, so this may be a read error. V and J are TRBV30 and TRBJ2-5; 9 bases are a match to TRBD1. The trim removed 2 bases at V and 4 bases at J, leaving 8 bases unmatched. The length of the CDR3 is 15 residues. CDR1 GTSNPN and CDR2 SVGIG come from the germline V gene (reference sequence). The CDR3 region is CAWSNGQGRRETQYF. The DNA of the CDR3 is TGTGCCTGGAGTAATGGACAGGGGAGGCGAGAGACCCAGTACTTC. The full variable domain, rest sourced from reference TRBV30 and TRBJ2-5, is SQTIHQWPATLVQPVGSPLSLECTVEGTSNPNLYWYRQAAGRGLQLLFYSVGIGQISSEVPQNLSASRPQDRQFILSSKKLLLSDSGFYLCAWSNGQGRRETQYFGPGTRLLVL.

This clonotype was counted at least ten times. This chain links TRBV18 with TRBJ1-2; D unresolved. Germline V gene lookup returns CDR1 KGHSH and CDR2 LQKENI. Trimming removed 2 bases at V and 3 bases at J, with 4 bases between. CDR3 length: 12 amino acids. CDR3 in amino acids: CASSPGHYGYTF. The CDR3 DNA reads TGTGCCAGCTCACCAGGGCACTATGGCTACACCTTC.

The gene calls are TRBV6-5 and TRBJ2-5, with 10 bases aligning to TRBD1. Germline CDR1 reads MNHEY; CDR2 reads SVGAGI. The CDR3 totals 17 residues. V lost 2 bases and J lost 4; bases outside the gene matches: 10. The CDR3 nucleotides read TGTGCCAGCAGTTACGTCTCTTATCGGGACAGGGGAGAGACCCAGTACTTC. It is translated as CASSYVSYRDRGETQYF.

This clonotype was observed many times. The gene calls are TRBV15 and TRBJ1-2, with D possibly matching TRBD1 (5 bases). The CDR3 has 14 amino acids. Trimming pared 5 bases from V and 8 bases from J, leaving 18 bases between. Per the germline V gene, CDR1 is LNHNV and CDR2 is YYDKDF (reference sequence). CDR3 bases: TGTGCCACCAGCCGGAGGGACCCTGAAGGGGGCTACACCTTC. Translation: CATSRRDPEGGYTF.

This clonotype was counted at least ten times. The J gene is TRBJ2-5, the V gene TRBV20-1; 9 nucleotides agree with TRBD1. Looked up from germline, CDR1 is DFQATT and CDR2 is SNEGSKA (reference sequence). Trimming cost V 3 bases and J 4 bases; bases outside gene matches: 9. CDR3 length equals 15 residues. Here the CDR3 reads CSASPGQGGRETQYF. CDR3 bases: TGCAGTGCTAGTCCGGGACAGGGAGGACGAGAGACCCAGTACTTC.